The present TCR beta chain was sequenced within a study of CD8 T cells in Susac syndrome. With random hexamers, about 0.5 to 1 ug RNA was reverse transcribed. From the immunoSEQ multiplex PCR reads, TCRdb called clonotypes with MiXCR, one entry per CDR3 protein. The sample gives around 180,000 distinct CDR3 sequences, roughly 96% of which show up once; about 0.15% is in the top ten. The V end lost 1 base, the J end lost 0 bases, and 10 bases lay between the germline ends. Per the germline V gene, CDR1 is MGHRA and CDR2 is YSYEKL. The CDR3 extends over 17 amino acids. The chain carries TRBV4-1 and TRBJ2-6; D uncertain. Material: CD8+ T cells from PBMCs. The TCR sequence derives from a human donor with multiple sclerosis. CDR3 nucleotides: TGCGCCAGCAGCCAAGCCCCGCGCGACTCTGGGGCCAACGTCCTGACTTTC. It encodes CASSQAPRDSGANVLTF.